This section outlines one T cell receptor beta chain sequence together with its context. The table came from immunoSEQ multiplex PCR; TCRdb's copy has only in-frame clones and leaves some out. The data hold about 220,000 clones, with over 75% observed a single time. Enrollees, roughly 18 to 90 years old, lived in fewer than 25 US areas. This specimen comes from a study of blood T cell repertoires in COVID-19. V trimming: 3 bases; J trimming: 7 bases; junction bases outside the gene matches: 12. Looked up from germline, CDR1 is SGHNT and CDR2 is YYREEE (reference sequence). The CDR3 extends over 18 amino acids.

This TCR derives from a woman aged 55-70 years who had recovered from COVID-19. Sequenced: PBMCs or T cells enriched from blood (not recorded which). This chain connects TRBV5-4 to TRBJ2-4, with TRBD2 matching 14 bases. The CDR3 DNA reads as TGTGCCAGCAGCTACTGGACTAGCGGGGGGCCCCGGTCGAACATTCAGTACTTC. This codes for CASSYWTSGGPRSNIQYF.